The rows below give T cell receptor beta chains drawn from one sample of a study of molecular identifiers for immune sequencing clone quantification. TCRdb passed the PCR reads through MiXCR, listing each CDR3 protein once. The repertoire holds about 40,000 distinct CDR3 sequences, about a fifth seen once, with about 7% in the top ten. Source material: naive CD8+ T cells from blood, with Jurkat cell RNA spiked in. The receptors stem from a human donor in good health. Some libraries in this study had Jurkat cell RNA spiked in. Both conserved end residues are part of each CDR3. D genes are given only for firm matches. For some rows the clone size is stated as once, few or many, or as a class when expanded; others skip it.

J gene	clone size	V gene	D gene	CDR3 protein	CDR3 DNA
TRBJ2-5	-	TRBV12-3/TRBV12-4	-	CASNLGDTQYF	TGTGCCAGCAACTTAGGGGACACCCAGTACTTT
TRBJ2-7	many	TRBV4-2	-	CASSQEVGTGFYEQYF	TGTGCCAGCAGCCAAGAGGTCGGGACGGGATTCTACGAGCAGTACTTC
TRBJ2-5	few	TRBV12-5	-	CASPETQYF	TGTGCTAGTCCGGAGACCCAGTACTTC
TRBJ2-5	many	TRBV20-1	TRBD1	CSARDTGAKETQYF	TGCAGTGCTAGAGACACAGGGGCGAAAGAGACCCAGTACTTC
TRBJ2-7	few	TRBV29-1	-	CSGLTGSSYEQYF	TGCAGCGGGCTGACGGGAAGCTCCTACGAGCAGTACTTC
TRBJ2-7	many	TRBV5-1	TRBD2	CASTSGTSYEQYF	TGCGCCAGCACCAGCGGGACCTCCTACGAGCAGTACTTC
TRBJ1-5	-	TRBV7-2	TRBD1	CASSLLSRDRSSNQPQHF	TGTGCCAGCAGCTTATTGAGTAGGGACAGGTCGAGCAATCAGCCCCAGCATTTT
TRBJ2-1	many	TRBV6-1	-	CAGLQGGNEQFF	TGTGCCGGATTACAGGGTGGAAATGAGCAGTTCTTC
TRBJ2-1	-	TRBV11-2	TRBD2	CASSLRSSGRNEQFF	TGTGCCAGCAGCTTAAGGTCTAGCGGCCGAAATGAGCAGTTCTTC
TRBJ2-7	many	TRBV7-9	TRBD2	CASSSPASGREQYF	TGTGCCAGCAGCTCGCCGGCTAGCGGGAGGGAGCAGTACTTC
TRBJ2-7	many	TRBV24-1	TRBD2	CATSDRTSGRHEQYF	TGTGCCACCAGTGATCGGACTAGCGGGAGACACGAGCAGTACTTC
TRBJ2-3	few	TRBV10-3	TRBD2	CATASGSSPGTQYF	TGTGCCACCGCTAGCGGGAGTTCCCCGGGCACGCAGTATTTT
TRBJ2-1	many	TRBV29-1	TRBD2	CSVEGGYNEQFF	TGCAGCGTTGAGGGGGGGTACAATGAGCAGTTCTTC
TRBJ2-7	-	TRBV28	-	CASSFRGPSSYEQYF	TGTGCCAGCAGTTTCCGGGGCCCGAGCTCCTACGAGCAGTACTTC
TRBJ2-3	few	TRBV9	-	CASSVRSFTMTDTQYF	TGTGCCAGCAGCGTAAGGAGCTTTACGATGACAGATACGCAGTATTTT
TRBJ2-3	-	TRBV19	-	CASSIGSQLLADTQYF	TGTGCCAGTAGTATCGGGTCACAGCTACTAGCAGATACGCAGTATTTT
TRBJ1-1	many	TRBV5-1	-	CASSYRGTQGPREAFF	TGCGCCAGCAGCTATCGTGGAACCCAGGGGCCGAGGGAAGCTTTCTTT
TRBJ2-3	many	TRBV10-3	TRBD2	CAIRGTSGSTDTQYF	TGTGCCATCAGAGGGACTAGCGGGAGCACAGATACGCAGTATTTT
TRBJ2-7	few	TRBV15	TRBD1	CATSEGPTGTGDYEQYF	TGTGCCACCAGCGAGGGACCAACCGGGACAGGGGACTACGAGCAGTACTTC
TRBJ1-1	many	TRBV6-2/TRBV6-3	-	CASRRSDLNTEAFF	TGTGCCAGCAGGAGAAGCGACCTGAACACTGAAGCTTTCTTT
TRBJ2-7	-	TRBV19	-	CASRHGASSYEQYF	TGTGCCAGTAGGCACGGGGCGAGCTCCTACGAGCAGTACTTC
TRBJ2-2	-	TRBV12-3/TRBV12-4	-	CASTLLGAGELFF	TGTGCCAGCACCCTGCTGGGGGCCGGGGAGCTGTTTTTT
TRBJ2-4	many	TRBV9	-	CASSVVMGAKNIQYF	TGTGCCAGCAGCGTAGTTATGGGAGCCAAAAACATTCAGTACTTC
TRBJ1-2	many	TRBV12-3/TRBV12-4	-	CASSRTDGYTF	TGTGCCAGCAGCCGGACAGATGGCTACACCTTC
TRBJ2-2	few	TRBV20-1	TRBD1	CSARLRRQGAAGELFF	TGCAGTGCTAGGCTCCGACGACAGGGGGCGGCCGGGGAGCTGTTTTTT
TRBJ2-7	few	TRBV4-3	TRBD1	CASSQDTGGKRYEQYF	TGCGCCAGCAGCCAAGATACAGGGGGCAAGCGGTACGAGCAGTACTTC